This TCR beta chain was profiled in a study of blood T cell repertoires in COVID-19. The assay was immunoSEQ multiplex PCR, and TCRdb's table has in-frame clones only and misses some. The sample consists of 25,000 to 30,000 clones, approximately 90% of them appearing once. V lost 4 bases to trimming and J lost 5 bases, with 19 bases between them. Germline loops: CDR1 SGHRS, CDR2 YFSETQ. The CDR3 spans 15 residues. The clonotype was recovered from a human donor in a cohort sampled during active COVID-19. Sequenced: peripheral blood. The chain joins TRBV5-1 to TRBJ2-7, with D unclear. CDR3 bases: TGCGCCAGCAGCCCGGAGCCTGACGGAGACCACGAGCAGTACTTC. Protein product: CASSPEPDGDHEQYF.